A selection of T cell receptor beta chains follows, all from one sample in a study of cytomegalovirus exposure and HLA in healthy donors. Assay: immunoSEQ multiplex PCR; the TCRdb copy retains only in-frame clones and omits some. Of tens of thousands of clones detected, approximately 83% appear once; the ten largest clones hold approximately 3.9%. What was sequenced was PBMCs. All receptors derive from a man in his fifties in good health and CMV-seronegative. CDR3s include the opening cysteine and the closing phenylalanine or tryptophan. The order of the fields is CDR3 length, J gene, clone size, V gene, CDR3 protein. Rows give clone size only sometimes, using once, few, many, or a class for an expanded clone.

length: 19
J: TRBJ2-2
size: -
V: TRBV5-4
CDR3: CASSDEQGQVLSDTGELFF

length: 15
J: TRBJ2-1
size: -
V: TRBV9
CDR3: CASSPTSGLYNEQFF

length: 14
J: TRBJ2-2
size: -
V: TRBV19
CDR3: CASSIGPDTGELFF

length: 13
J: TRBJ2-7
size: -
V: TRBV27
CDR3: CASSLRGGYEQYF

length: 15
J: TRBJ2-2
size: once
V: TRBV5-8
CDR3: CASSAGTGGTGELFF

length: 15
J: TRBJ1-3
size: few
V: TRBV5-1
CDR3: CASSLDRGSGNTIYF

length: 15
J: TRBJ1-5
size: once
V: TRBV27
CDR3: CASSSYGQGDQPQHF

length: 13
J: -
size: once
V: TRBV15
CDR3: CATRTSGAYEQYF

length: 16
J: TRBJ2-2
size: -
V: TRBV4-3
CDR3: CASSQGGGLNTGELFF

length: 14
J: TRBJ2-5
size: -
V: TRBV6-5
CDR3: CASSRRGYQETQYF

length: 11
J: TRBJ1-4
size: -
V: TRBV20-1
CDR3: CSARLREKLFF

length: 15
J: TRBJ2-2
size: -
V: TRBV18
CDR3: CASSPTTRNTGELFF

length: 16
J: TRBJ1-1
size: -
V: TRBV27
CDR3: CASSLPTGLMNTEAFF

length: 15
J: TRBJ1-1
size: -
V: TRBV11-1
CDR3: CASSPRQGMYTEAFF

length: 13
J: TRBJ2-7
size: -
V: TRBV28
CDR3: CASKAGGDYEQYF

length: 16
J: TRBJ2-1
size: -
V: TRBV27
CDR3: CASSRVEGRSYNEQFF

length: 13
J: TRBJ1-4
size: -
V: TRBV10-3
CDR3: CATASGGREKLFF

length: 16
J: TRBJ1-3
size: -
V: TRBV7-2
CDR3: CASIELSYSSGNTIYF

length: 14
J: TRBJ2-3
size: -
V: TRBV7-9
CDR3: CASSAAGAGDTQYF

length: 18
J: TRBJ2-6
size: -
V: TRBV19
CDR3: CASTIMGQGPSGANVLTF

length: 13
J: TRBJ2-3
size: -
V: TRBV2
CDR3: CASTLEGADTQYF

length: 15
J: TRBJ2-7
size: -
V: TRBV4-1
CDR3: CASSQGRGAGNEQYF

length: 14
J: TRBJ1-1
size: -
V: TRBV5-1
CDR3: CASSRAGGNTEAFF

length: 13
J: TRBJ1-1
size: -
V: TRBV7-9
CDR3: CASSLSGNTEAFF

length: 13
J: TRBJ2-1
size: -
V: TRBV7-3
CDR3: CASSLGGLGQQFF

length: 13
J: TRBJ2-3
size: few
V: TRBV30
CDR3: CAWIASGTSSQYF

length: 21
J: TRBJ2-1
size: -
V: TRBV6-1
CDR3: CASSELRTAGDPYLSYNEQFF